The present T cell receptor beta chain was sequenced within a study of T cell responses to AZD1222 COVID-19 vaccine. Only in-frame clones appear in the TCRdb table, and some are missing; sequencing was by immunoSEQ multiplex PCR. The repertoire consists of just over 60,000 clones, with over 60% occurring once and the leading ten covering around 15%. The CDR3 runs to 14 residues. The J segment lost 5 bases and the V segment lost 2 bases, leaving 5 bases of the junction unmatched. CDR1 is ENHRY and CDR2 is SYGVKD in the germline V gene. Study-level points and caveats: Baseline seropositivity characterized only six or seven AZD1222 recipients.

A note on this clone: No antigen is known for it.

The receptor was isolated from an adult in good health. J is TRBJ2-5 and V is TRBV10-3, with 7 bases aligning to TRBD1. The sequencing here drew on peripheral blood, taken on day 0 of AZD1222 vaccination. The CDR3 region has the DNA TGTGCCATCAGTGAGGCAACAGGGGATGAGACCCAGTACTTC. Amino acids: CAISEATGDETQYF.